This is a list of T cell receptor beta chains from one sample in a study of Graves' ophthalmopathy and Graves' hyperthyroidism. TCRdb re-derived calls from the multiplex PCR reads in MiXCR, one entry per CDR3 protein. The table has about 500,000 distinct CDR3 sequences, approximately 15% seen once. The sample taken for sequencing was blood. The origin of the receptors is a woman aged 30 to 39 with Graves' ophthalmopathy. The CDR3 runs from the conserved cysteine through the conserved F or W. The D gene is left open where the match is weak. Clone sizes are given selectively: once, few, many, or a class where the clone is expanded.

clone size	V gene	D gene	J gene	CDR3 DNA	CDR3 protein
NA	TRBV5-6	NA	TRBJ2-3	TGTGCCAGCAGCCCGATCGGACTATTTGGTAGCACAGATACGCAGTATTTT	CASSPIGLFGSTDTQYF
many	TRBV28	NA	TRBJ1-2	TGTGCCAGCAGTTTGCCCACCAACTATGGCTACACCTTC	CASSLPTNYGYTF
few	TRBV20-1	NA	TRBJ2-5	TGCAGTGCTAGTGGGGTTCAAGAGACCCAGTACTTC	CSASGVQETQYF
NA	TRBV6-1	NA	TRBJ2-1	TGTGCCAGCAGTGATCAGGGGAATGAGCAGTTCTTC	CASSDQGNEQFF
many	TRBV20-1	NA	TRBJ2-7	TGCAGTGCTGGCCGGGGTGTTTCCTACGAGCAGTACTTC	CSAGRGVSYEQYF
many	TRBV6-5	NA	TRBJ2-2	TGTGCCAGCAGTTCGGCCCGGGACCGGTGGTTTTTT	CASSSARDRWFF
few	TRBV28	NA	TRBJ2-6	TGTGCCAGCAGTTCCGGTGGAGGTCTTCCTGGGGCCAACGTCCTGACTTTC	CASSSGGGLPGANVLTF
many	TRBV7-3	NA	TRBJ1-5	TGTGCCAGCAGCCGCAACGGCGATCAGCCCCAGCATTTT	CASSRNGDQPQHF
many	TRBV29-1	TRBD1	TRBJ2-7	TGCAGCGTTGAGAGGAGGGACAGGGGGCGCGAGCAGTACTTC	CSVERRDRGREQYF
NA	TRBV11-2	TRBD2	TRBJ2-5	TGTGCCAGCAGCCCAATCGGGACTAGCGGCGAGACCCAGTACTTC	CASSPIGTSGETQYF
many	TRBV3-1	NA	TRBJ1-2	TGTGCCAGCAGCTCTCAACAGTACTATGGCTACACCTTC	CASSSQQYYGYTF
many	TRBV10-3	NA	TRBJ1-1	TGTGCCATCAGTGAGTCGACGAACACTGAAGCTTTCTTT	CAISESTNTEAFF
many	TRBV7-8	TRBD2	TRBJ2-5	TGTGCCAGCAGCTTATATTTGGGACTAGCGGGAGCGGAGACCCAGTACTTC	CASSLYLGLAGAETQYF
many	TRBV28	NA	TRBJ1-1	TGTGCCAGCACCCTCGGGGGGTCTGAAGCTTTCTTT	CASTLGGSEAFF
many	TRBV5-1	TRBD2	TRBJ2-7	TGCGCCAGCAGCCCCGTAGCGGGAGGGTCCTACGAGCAGTACTTC	CASSPVAGGSYEQYF
many	TRBV15	TRBD1	TRBJ2-7	TGTGCCACCAGCCCCCGACCTCCGGGACAGGTCCTCTACGAGCAGTACTTC	CATSPRPPGQVLYEQYF